This T cell receptor (beta chain) was identified in a study of cytomegalovirus exposure and HLA in healthy donors. The primer mix had 60 Vbeta and 13 Jbeta primers. Here immunoSEQ multiplex PCR was the method, and the copy in TCRdb shows in-frame clones only, minus some. Among 250,000 to 350,000 clones listed, 75% to 90% were seen once. V lost 4 bases, J lost 1 base, and 7 bases lay in between. This CDR3 region has 13 residues. Per the germline V gene, CDR1 is SNHLY and CDR2 is FYNNEI. This clonotype originated in a girl aged 2 to 9 in good health and CMV-seronegative. What was sequenced was PBMCs. V gene TRBV2 combines with J gene TRBJ1-1; no clear D gene. In DNA, the CDR3 is TGTGCCAGCAGTGGGGGAGAGAACACTGAAGCTTTCTTT. As protein: CASSGGENTEAFF.